These 29 T cell receptor beta chains share one sample of origin, sequenced in a study of a mutant IDH1 vaccine in newly diagnosed glioma. Their cognate antigens are unknown. Method: immunoSEQ multiplex PCR; TCRdb's copy keeps in-frame clones and lacks some. The data contain approximately 50,000 clones, less than 90% of them singletons. Time point in this sample: week 35, safety follow-up. Topical imiquimod accompanied each vaccine dose, which consisted of 300 ug of mutant IDH1 20-mer peptide. The sequencing here drew on PBMCs, taken from a glioma patient whose treatment included an IDH1 peptide vaccine. The receptors were gathered from a man aged 40-49 years with glioma.

A single count supports this clone. This same CDR3 is encoded by further DNA sequences in the sample. The chain is built from TRBV20-1 and TRBJ1-1; D is undetermined. The CDR3 totals 11 residues. Between the trimmed V and J ends, which lost 3 bases and 1 base, there was a span of 3 bases. CDR1 DFQATT and CDR2 SNEGSKA come from the germline V gene (reference sequence). The CDR3 here is CSARENTEAFF. The CDR3, as DNA: TGCAGTGCTAGGGAGAACACTGAAGCTTTCTTT.

The CDR3 DNA reads as TGTGCCAGCAGTGGCACAGGGGTAGATGAGCAGTACTTC. It specifies CASSGTGVDEQYF. The V call is TRBV6-1, the J call TRBJ2-5, with TRBD1 identical over 7 bases. Germline V gene lookup returns CDR1 MNHNS and CDR2 SASEGT. V trimming: 4 bases; J trimming: 11 bases; junction bases outside the gene matches: 10. This CDR3 is 13 amino acids long.

The chain links TRBV9 to TRBJ2-7; TRBD2 matches at 9 bases. Per germline, CDR1 SGDLS and CDR2 YYNGEE. The V segment lost 1 base and the J segment 1 base; nucleotides outside the gene matches: 3. There are 15 residues in the CDR3. CDR3 nucleotide sequence: TGTGCCAGCAGCGTACTCGCGGGAGGGTCCTACGAGCAGTACTTC. Translating gives CASSVLAGGSYEQYF.

V usage is TRBV7-2 and J usage is TRBJ2-7; 7 nucleotides line up with TRBD2. V lost 1 base, J lost 7 bases, and 7 bases stayed unmatched. Germline V lookup: CDR1 SGHTA, CDR2 FQGNSA. This CDR3 region has 14 residues. The CDR3, as DNA: TGTGCCAGCAGCTTAGTAGGACTAGTTGAGGAGCAGTACTTC. Protein sequence: CASSLVGLVEEQYF.

This clone was recorded once. The V gene is TRBV11-2, the J gene TRBJ2-4; unclear D gene. V was clipped by 6 bases and J by 7 bases, with 7 bases between them. The CDR3 runs to 11 residues. From germline, CDR1 is SGHAT and CDR2 FQNNGV. The CDR3 protein is CASRATNIQYF. As DNA, the CDR3 is TGTGCCAGCAGGGCTACGAACATTCAGTACTTC.

The chain employs TRBV5-1 and TRBJ2-7, with D possibly being TRBD2 (5 bases). The CDR3 spans 14 residues. Deletions cut 5 bases from V and 1 base from J, with 13 bases between. The germline V gene has CDR1 SGHRS and CDR2 YFSETQ. This CDR3 is CASRGGSSSYEQYF. In nucleotides, the CDR3 is TGCGCCAGCAGAGGCGGGTCGAGTTCCTACGAGCAGTACTTC.

This chain joins TRBV20-1 and TRBJ2-7, with D perhaps TRBD2 (6 bases). The CDR3 runs to 11 residues. The germline V and J ends were trimmed by 6 bases and 3 bases, with 9 bases remaining between them. Per the germline V gene, CDR1 is DFQATT and CDR2 is SNEGSKA (reference sequence). The CDR3, as DNA: TGCAGTGCCCCGCGGGACTACGAGCAGTACTTC. This sequence encodes CSAPRDYEQYF.

This rearrangement joins TRBV18 to TRBJ2-5; D uncertain. This CDR3 contains 13 residues. The germline V gene has CDR1 KGHSH and CDR2 LQKENI. Between the trimmed V and J ends, which lost 6 bases and 2 bases, there was a span of 10 bases. The CDR3 DNA follows: TGTGCCAGCTCCCGACTGGTACAAGAGACCCAGTACTTC. Its protein product is CASSRLVQETQYF.

The J gene is TRBJ2-1, the V gene TRBV4-2; maybe TRBD2 (6 bases). Germline CDR1 is LGHNA and CDR2 is YNFKEQ. V lost 1 base and J lost 0, with 10 bases in between. The CDR3 is 16 amino acids. Here the CDR3 DNA reads TGTGCCAGCAGCCAAGTCGGAGGGAACTCCTACAATGAGCAGTTCTTC. This sequence encodes CASSQVGGNSYNEQFF.

V is TRBV5-1 and J is TRBJ1-4; D ambiguous. CDR1 and CDR2 from the germline V gene are SGHRS and YFSETQ. The CDR3 contains 14 residues. The V end was cut by 0 bases, the J end by 7 bases, with 10 bases between. CDR3 nucleotide sequence: TGCGCCAGCAGCTTGGCCGGGGTGGGTGAAAAACTGTTTTTT. Protein sequence: CASSLAGVGEKLFF. The full variable domain, completed using reference TRBV5-1 and TRBJ1-4, is KAGVTQTPRYLIKTRGQQVTLSCSPISGHRSVSWYQQTPGQGLQFLFEYFSETQRNKGNFPGRFSGRQFSNSRSEMNVSTLELGDSALYLCASSLAGVGEKLFFGSGTQLSVL.

This clone was counted a single time. V gene TRBV6-1 combines with J gene TRBJ2-3, with D perhaps matching TRBD1 or TRBD2 (7 bases each). The CDR3 length is 15 residues. V was pared by 8 bases and J by 2 bases, with 17 bases between. Germline V lookup: CDR1 MNHNS, CDR2 SASEGT. The CDR3: CASGRGGGLTDTQYF. The CDR3 DNA sequence: TGTGCCAGCGGGAGGGGAGGGGGCCTCACAGATACGCAGTATTTT.

In its sample, this clone was seen once. The chain uses TRBV19 and TRBJ1-2, with D hard to call. CDR1 and CDR2 (germline): LNHDA, SQIVND (reference sequence). V was trimmed by 5 bases and J by 2 bases, leaving 9 bases between them. The CDR3 has 13 residues. CDR3 sequence (DNA): TGTGCCAGTAGTGACGGGCCCAACTATGGCTACACCTTC. Its translation: CASSDGPNYGYTF.

This sequence joins TRBV4-1 and TRBJ2-7; no definite D call. V gave up 0 bases and J gave up 3 bases, with 9 bases separating them. This CDR3 contains 14 residues. The germline CDR1 and CDR2 sequences are MGHRA and YSYEKL. The CDR3 bases are TGCGCCAGCAGCCAAGATTTAGCTTACTACGAGCAGTACTTC. Translated: CASSQDLAYYEQYF.

V is TRBV29-1 and J is TRBJ2-1, with 10 bases identical to TRBD2. V trimming: 1 base; J trimming: 5 bases; junction bases outside the gene matches: 5. Germline CDR1 is SQVTM and CDR2 is ANQGSEA. CDR3 length: 15 amino acids. CDR3: CSVEGGLAVNNEQFF. The DNA for the CDR3 is TGCAGCGTTGAAGGAGGACTAGCGGTTAACAATGAGCAGTTCTTC.

V and J are TRBV7-8 and TRBJ1-5; D is possibly TRBD1 (5 bases). Germline V gives CDR1 SGHVS, CDR2 FQNEAQ. This CDR3 has 17 residues. V lost 2 bases and J lost 4, with 18 bases in between. This chain's CDR3 is CASSLNLRQGGNQPQHF. As DNA, the CDR3 is TGTGCCAGCAGCTTAAATCTTCGGCAGGGCGGGAATCAGCCCCAGCATTTT. The entire variable domain, with the rest obtained from reference TRBV7-8 and TRBJ1-5, is as follows: GAGVSQSPRYKVAKRGQDVALRCDPISGHVSLFWYQQALGQGPEFLTYFQNEAQLDKSGLPSDRFFAERPEGSVSTLKIQRTQQEDSAVYLCASSLNLRQGGNQPQHFGDGTRLSIL.

V and J are TRBV5-1 and TRBJ2-5; perhaps TRBD2 as D (5 bases). Germline V gene sequence: CDR1 SGHRS, CDR2 YFSETQ. Trimming stripped 0 bases from V and 2 bases from J, with 14 bases between. This CDR3 spans 16 amino acids. As DNA, the CDR3 is TGCGCCAGCAGCTTGGGGCCGGGCGGGCTGCAAGAGACCCAGTACTTC. This translates into CASSLGPGGLQETQYF.

The chain links TRBV19 to TRBJ1-2, with D uncertain. The V end lost 3 bases, the J end lost 4 bases, and 9 bases lay between the germline ends. The CDR3 consists of 13 residues. The V gene's germline CDR1 is LNHDA and CDR2 SQIVND (reference sequence). CDR3 in amino acids: CASSIGVLYGYTF. The CDR3 nucleotides read TGTGCCAGTAGTATCGGGGTTCTCTATGGCTACACCTTC.

This chain joins TRBV7-6 and TRBJ2-2; TRBD2 aligns across 12 bases. V was pared by 5 bases and J by 1 base, with 5 bases of the junction left unmatched. CDR1 SGHVS and CDR2 FNYEAQ come from the germline V gene. This CDR3 contains 17 residues. The CDR3 region is CASSPGTSGRNTGELFF. CDR3 DNA: TGTGCCAGCAGCCCCGGGACTAGCGGGCGGAACACCGGGGAGCTGTTTTTT.

This chain connects TRBV5-1 to TRBJ2-7; 7 nucleotides match TRBD1. V was clipped by 3 bases and J by 3 bases; unmatched bases: 6. There are 14 residues in the CDR3. The germline V gene encodes CDR1 SGHRS and CDR2 YFSETQ. The CDR3 DNA reads TGCGCCAGCAGCTATGAGACAGGGAACTACGAGCAGTACTTC. This translates into CASSYETGNYEQYF. Variable domain in full (rest from reference TRBV5-1 and TRBJ2-7): KAGVTQTPRYLIKTRGQQVTLSCSPISGHRSVSWYQQTPGQGLQFLFEYFSETQRNKGNFPGRFSGRQFSNSRSEMNVSTLELGDSALYLCASSYETGNYEQYFGPGTRLTVT.

V usage is TRBV5-1 and J usage is TRBJ2-7, with D perhaps matching TRBD1 (5 bases). Trimming shortened V by 5 bases and J by 0 bases, and 12 bases separated the two germline ends. Germline loops: CDR1 SGHRS, CDR2 YFSETQ. This CDR3 spans 14 amino acids. CDR3 nucleotide sequence: TGCGCCAGCAGTTTGCAGGGAAGCTCCTACGAGCAGTACTTC. It codes for CASSLQGSSYEQYF.

This chain joins TRBV28 and TRBJ1-3, with TRBD1 identical over 9 bases. The CDR3 runs to 15 residues. Germline V lookup: CDR1 MDHEN, CDR2 SYDVKM. With 5 bases clipped from V and 4 bases from J, the junction kept 6 bases outside the gene matches. CDR3 in DNA: TGTGCCAGCAGTACACGGGGGACAGGGGGAAACACCATATATTTT. Its translation: CASSTRGTGGNTIYF.

The gene calls are TRBV6-6 and TRBJ1-2; tentative D call: TRBD1 (5 bases). Trimming left V 6 bases short and J 4 bases short, with 9 bases between. The CDR3 length is 12 residues. CDR1 MNHNY and CDR2 SVGAGI come from the germline V gene (reference sequence). The CDR3 here is CASRAGGYGYTF. The DNA of the CDR3 is TGTGCCAGCAGGGCGGGGGGCTATGGCTACACCTTC.

This chain uses TRBV7-9 with TRBJ1-5; 7 bases match TRBD1. The CDR3 runs to 14 residues. Germline-derived CDR1 and CDR2 are SEHNR and FQNEAQ (reference sequence). The junction had 3 bases not matched to a gene; V was cut back by 3 bases and J by 4 bases. The CDR3 spells CASSFQGENQPQHF. Written as DNA, the CDR3 is TGTGCCAGCAGCTTTCAGGGGGAGAATCAGCCCCAGCATTTT.

The chain has TRBV6-1 and TRBJ1-2; 11 bases are a match to TRBD1. The V segment lost 1 base and the J segment 8 bases; nucleotides outside the gene matches: 9. CDR3 length: 16 amino acids. Germline values: CDR1 MNHNS, CDR2 SASEGT. CDR3 sequence (DNA): TGTGCCAGCAGTGAAGTAGTTTGGGACAGGGGGAACGGCTACACCTTC. Its translation is CASSEVVWDRGNGYTF.

V gene TRBV6-5 combines with J gene TRBJ1-5, with TRBD1 identical over 9 bases. This CDR3 comprises 15 residues. The V gene's germline CDR1 is MNHEY and CDR2 SVGAGI. With 6 bases clipped from V and 3 bases from J, the junction kept 6 bases outside the gene matches. The CDR3 nucleotides read TGTGCCAGCAGATCCGGGACAGGGAACAATCAGCCCCAGCATTTT. Residues: CASRSGTGNNQPQHF.

The chain combines TRBV6-4 with TRBJ2-2; 9 positions agree with TRBD1. The ends lost 0 bases at V and 4 bases at J; junction bases unmatched: 3. The CDR3 is 16 residues long. The germline gives CDR1 MRHNA, CDR2 SNTAGT. Here the CDR3 DNA reads TGTGCCAGCAGTGACTCAAGGGACAGGGTCACCGGGGAGCTGTTTTTT. Its protein is CASSDSRDRVTGELFF.

Comments on this clone: Within the sample, other DNA sequences also encode this same CDR3. The chain carries TRBV7-9 and TRBJ1-4; D is possibly TRBD1 (6 bases). Trimming took off 4 bases at V and 7 bases at J, with 10 bases between the two ends. The CDR3 runs 13 residues. Germline-derived CDR1 and CDR2 are SEHNR and FQNEAQ (reference sequence). Written as DNA, the CDR3 is TGTGCCAGCAGCTCCGGGACACCTGAAAAACTGTTTTTT. It yields the protein CASSSGTPEKLFF. Variable domain in full (rest from reference TRBV7-9 and TRBJ1-4): DTGVSQNPRHKITKRGQNVTFRCDPISEHNRLYWYRQTLGQGPEFLTYFQNEAQLEKSRLLSDRFSAERPKGSFSTLEIQRTEQGDSAMYLCASSSGTPEKLFFGSGTQLSVL.

The chain couples TRBV5-6 to TRBJ2-1, with 8 nucleotides matching TRBD1. Trimming took 4 bases from V and 7 from J; bases not matched to a gene: 4. Germline loops: CDR1 SGHDT, CDR2 YYEEEE. The CDR3 is made up of 13 amino acids. The CDR3 protein is CASSATGENEQFF. CDR3 bases: TGTGCCAGCAGCGCGACAGGGGAGAATGAGCAGTTCTTC.

The CDR3 DNA is TGTGCCAGCAGTTCCCCGACAGGGGGCTACGAGCAGTACTTC. It encodes CASSSPTGGYEQYF. The chain is built from TRBV28 and TRBJ2-7; 9 bases line up with TRBD1. Per germline, CDR1 MDHEN and CDR2 SYDVKM. The ends lost 4 bases at V and 3 bases at J; junction bases unmatched: 4. This CDR3 contains 14 residues.